These T cell receptor beta chains were read from a single sample in a study of molecular identifiers for immune sequencing clone quantification. TCRdb re-derived calls from the PCR reads in MiXCR, one entry per CDR3 protein. In the table there are about 510,000 distinct CDR3 sequences, about 21% of which are singletons. The sequencing input was naive CD8+ T cells from blood, with Jurkat cell RNA spiked in. All receptors come from a human donor in good health. Some libraries in this study had Jurkat cell RNA spiked in. CDR3s include the opening cysteine and the closing phenylalanine or tryptophan.

>TRBV19|TRBJ2-2
CASSRSGGSTGELFF
>TRBV6-2/TRBV6-3|TRBJ1-4
CAVSEFATNEKLFF
>TRBV5-6|TRBJ1-2
CASSPGQVHYGYTF
>TRBV4-3|TRBJ2-3
CASSQDTGGLAGTDTQYF
>TRBV7-6|TRBJ2-5
CASSEVAGAAETQYF
>TRBV7-9|TRBJ2-5
CASSDPTGQETQYF
>TRBV11-2|TRBJ2-7
CASILTGTGYFYEQYF
>TRBV30|TRBJ2-1
CAWRGGTEWSYNEQFF
>TRBV24-1|TRBJ1-1
CATDRSKAFF
>TRBV7-9|TRBJ1-4
CASSLKDGEKLFF
>TRBV20-1|TRBJ2-3
CSAESGGTRYATDTQYF
>TRBV7-9|TRBJ2-3
CASSPLGTGFKDTQYF
>TRBV28|TRBJ1-4
CASSLNTGARNEKLFF
>TRBV2|TRBJ2-7
CASSEARGTENYEQYF
>TRBV6-5|TRBJ2-7
CASSSDRVFVYEQYF
>TRBV27|TRBJ2-4
CASTTLAGVKNIQYF
>TRBV24-1|TRBJ1-2
CATSDSLEDYGYTF
>TRBV12-3/TRBV12-4|TRBJ2-1
CASSPTTGANEQFF
>TRBV30|TRBJ2-1
CAWSPAGPSYNEQFF
>TRBV5-1|TRBJ2-1
CASSLGVYINNEQFF
>TRBV7-8|TRBJ2-7
CASMMTLGVDCEQYF
>TRBV7-8|TRBJ2-7
CASTLPRTGTGNDEQYF
>TRBV30|TRBJ2-1
CAWTTGSSVSYRPDEQFF
>TRBV9|TRBJ1-2
CASSVGENYGYAF
>TRBV6-6|TRBJ1-1
CASSTGGMTEAFF
>TRBV9|TRBJ2-7
CASSPFWSPSYGQYF
>TRBV4-1|TRBJ2-2
CASSQTRLENTGELFF
>TRBV4-1|TRBJ1-3
CASSPNQVSGNAIYF
>TRBV6-5|TRBJ2-6
CASGIGSGANVLTF
>TRBV27|TRBJ1-2
CASRLLTGGHGYTF
>TRBV12-3/TRBV12-4|TRBJ2-3
CASRTRLTTNTDTQYF